This T cell receptor (beta chain) was sequenced for a study of blood T cell repertoires in COVID-19. The CDR3 runs 15 residues. The germline V gene encodes CDR1 MNHNS and CDR2 SASEGT. The V gene lost 5 bases and the J gene lost 0 bases, with 11 bases spanning the gap. The protocol was immunoSEQ multiplex PCR, while the TCRdb copy is restricted to in-frame clones and leaves out a portion. The repertoire holds fewer than 250,000 clones, with around 86% as singletons. The clonotype originates from a woman aged 45-60 years who had recovered from COVID-19. V usage is TRBV6-1 and J usage is TRBJ1-3; perhaps TRBD1 as D (6 bases). Sequenced input: PBMCs or T cells enriched from blood (not recorded which). The CDR3 loop is CASSQGQISGNTIYF. The CDR3 DNA sequence: TGTGCCAGCAGTCAAGGACAGATCTCTGGAAACACCATATATTTT.